The 14 T cell receptor beta chains given below trace back to one sample, sequenced in a study of response to subunit inactivated influenza vaccine. MiXCR was run by TCRdb on the RT-PCR reads, yielding one entry per CDR3 protein. The data show more than 550,000 distinct CDR3 sequences, approximately 10% seen once. The sequencing here drew on PBMCs from blood, taken on the day of vaccination. Receptors originate from a man aged 50-60 years who received an inactivated influenza vaccine.

This clonotype came up many times. This chain links TRBV11-2 with TRBJ2-7; D is ambiguous. Deletions cut 2 bases from V and 0 bases from J, with 11 bases between. The CDR3 runs to 15 residues. Per the germline V gene, CDR1 is SGHAT and CDR2 is FQNNGV. The CDR3 nucleotides are TGTGCCAGCAGCTTAAGGTCAGGAAGCTCCTACGAGCAGTACTTC. Translated, it gives CASSLRSGSSYEQYF.

The J gene is TRBJ1-5, the V gene TRBV19; D gene uncertain. Germline values: CDR1 LNHDA, CDR2 SQIVND (reference sequence). The length of the CDR3 is 13 residues. V was clipped by 5 bases and J by 9 bases, with 14 bases between them. The DNA for the CDR3 is TGTGCCAGTAGTGTAAAAGCTCGGGGGCCCCAGCATTTT. Amino acid sequence: CASSVKARGPQHF.

The CDR3 DNA reads TGCAGTGCTAGAGTTGGTTTAGGAGGGGCAAATCAGCCCCAGCATTTT. Protein product: CSARVGLGGANQPQHF. V is TRBV20-1 and J is TRBJ1-5; weak D call: TRBD1 (5 bases). Germline CDR1 reads DFQATT; CDR2 reads SNEGSKA (reference sequence). Trimming took off 1 base at V and 4 bases at J, with 17 bases between the two ends. The CDR3 loop spans 16 amino acids.

This clonotype showed up many times. This chain uses TRBV12-3 or TRBV12-4 with TRBJ2-1; possible D gene TRBD2, 6 bases. The ends were cut back, 0 bases at V and 6 bases at J, with 9 bases in the middle. The CDR3 runs 14 residues. The CDR3 coding sequence is TGTGCCAGCAGTTTAGCGGGAGGCTCCAATGAGCAGTTCTTC. Its protein is CASSLAGGSNEQFF.

This rearrangement joins TRBV5-1 to TRBJ2-1; D unclear. The V and J ends lost 0 bases and 7 bases respectively, with 11 bases between them. This CDR3 region has 14 residues. Germline-derived CDR1 and CDR2 are SGHRS and YFSETQ. This chain's CDR3 is CASSLDYSLNEQFF. The CDR3, as DNA: TGCGCCAGCAGCTTGGACTACAGCCTAAATGAGCAGTTCTTC.

The chain recombines TRBV7-2 with TRBJ2-5; TRBD1 aligns across 7 bases. V was pared by 0 bases and J by 2 bases, with 9 bases of the junction left unmatched. CDR1 is SGHTA and CDR2 is FQGNSA in the germline V gene. The CDR3 length is 17 residues. The CDR3 loop is CASSLAPIRGRQETQYF. CDR3 nucleotide sequence: TGTGCCAGCAGCTTAGCCCCCATTAGGGGGCGGCAAGAGACCCAGTACTTC. Using reference TRBV7-2 and TRBJ2-5 for the parts outside the CDR3, the full variable domain is GAGVSQSPSNKVTEKGKDVELRCDPISGHTALYWYRQSLGQGLEFLIYFQGNSAPDKSGLPSDRFSAERTGGSVSTLTIQRTQQEDSAVYLCASSLAPIRGRQETQYFGPGTRLLVL.

This clonotype showed up just a few times. The chain couples TRBV9 to TRBJ2-7; TRBD2 matches 11 bases. Germline V gene sequence: CDR1 SGDLS, CDR2 YYNGEE. The trim removed 3 bases at V and 3 bases at J, leaving 8 bases unmatched. There are 16 residues in the CDR3. The CDR3 nucleotides read TGTGCCAGCAGCGAAGACGGGACTAGCGGTTACTACGAGCAGTACTTC. Protein sequence: CASSEDGTSGYYEQYF.

The chain links TRBV28 to TRBJ2-4; either TRBD1 or TRBD2 may fit D (7 bases each). V dropped 3 bases and J dropped 7 bases, with 16 bases sitting between them. The CDR3 runs to 15 residues. CDR1 and CDR2 (germline): MDHEN, SYDVKM. CDR3 amino acids: CASSLMTGRGNIQYF. In DNA, the CDR3 is TGTGCCAGCAGTTTGATGACAGGGCGGGGGAACATTCAGTACTTC.

This clonotype was counted only a few times. The V call is TRBV12-3 or TRBV12-4, the J call TRBJ1-1, with D possibly being TRBD1 (5 bases). The CDR3 length is 15 residues. V lost 2 bases and J 4 bases, leaving 14 bases between the germline ends. Here the CDR3 reads CASSLLWGASTEAFF. As DNA, the CDR3 is TGTGCCAGCAGTTTACTTTGGGGCGCCTCCACTGAAGCTTTCTTT.

DNA of the CDR3: TGCGCCAGCAGTGTGGACAGGGGGAACAATCAGCCCCAGCATTTT. Its protein product is CASSVDRGNNQPQHF. The gene calls are TRBV10-2 and TRBJ1-5; 10 positions match TRBD1. Germline-derived CDR1 and CDR2 are WSHSY and SAAADI. The junction had 3 bases not matched to a gene; V was cut back by 4 bases and J by 3 bases. The CDR3 runs 15 residues.

The chain carries TRBV19 and TRBJ2-3; 8 positions match TRBD1. The V and J ends lost 3 bases and 2 bases, in that order; junction bases with no gene match: 7. The CDR3 runs 16 residues. The germline V gene encodes CDR1 LNHDA and CDR2 SQIVND (reference sequence). The CDR3 spells CASSMATGVYTDTQYF. CDR3 nucleotides: TGTGCCAGTAGTATGGCGACAGGGGTTTACACAGATACGCAGTATTTT.

The chain joins TRBV5-6 to TRBJ2-5; either TRBD1 or TRBD2 may supply D (5 bases each). The CDR3 is made up of 14 amino acids. Germline CDR1 reads SGHDT; CDR2 reads YYEEEE. Trimming left V 5 bases short and J 3 bases short, with 14 bases between. This chain's CDR3 is CASSRTRDEETQYF. The CDR3 DNA sequence: TGTGCCAGCAGTAGGACCCGGGACGAAGAGACCCAGTACTTC.

V is TRBV12-3 or TRBV12-4 and J is TRBJ2-2; no definite D call. The CDR3 runs 15 residues. Trimming stripped 1 base from V and 5 bases from J, with 11 bases between. The CDR3 region has the DNA TGTGCCAGCAGTTTAGGGGCCGCTGGAACCGGGGAGCTGTTTTTT. This codes for CASSLGAAGTGELFF.

CDR3 nucleotide sequence: TGTGCCAGCAGCTTTGCACAGGGCTCCTACAATGAGCAGTTCTTC. This translates into CASSFAQGSYNEQFF. The genes are TRBV5-4 and TRBJ2-1; TRBD1 is a possible D gene (6 bases). Trimming removed 2 bases from V and 0 bases from J, with 9 bases in between. The CDR3 length is 15 residues. The V gene's germline CDR1 is SGHNT and CDR2 YYREEE (reference sequence).